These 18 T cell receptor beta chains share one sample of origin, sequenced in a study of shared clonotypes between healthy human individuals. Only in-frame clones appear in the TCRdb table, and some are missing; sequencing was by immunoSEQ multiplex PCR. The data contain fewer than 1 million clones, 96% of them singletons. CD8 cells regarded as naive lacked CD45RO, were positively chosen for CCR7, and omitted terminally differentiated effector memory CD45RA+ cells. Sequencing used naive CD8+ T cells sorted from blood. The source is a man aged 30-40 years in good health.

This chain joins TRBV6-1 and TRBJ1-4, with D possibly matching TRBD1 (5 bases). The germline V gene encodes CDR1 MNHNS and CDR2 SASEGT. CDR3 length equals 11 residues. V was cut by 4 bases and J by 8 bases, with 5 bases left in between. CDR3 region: CASSGGEKLFF. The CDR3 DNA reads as TGTGCCAGCAGTGGGGGGGAAAAACTGTTTTTT.

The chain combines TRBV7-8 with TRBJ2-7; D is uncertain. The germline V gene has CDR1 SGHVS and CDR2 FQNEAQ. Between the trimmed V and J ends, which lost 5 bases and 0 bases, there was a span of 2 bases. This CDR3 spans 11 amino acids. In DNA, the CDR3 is TGTGCCAGCAGCACCTCCTACGAGCAGTACTTC. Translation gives CASSTSYEQYF.

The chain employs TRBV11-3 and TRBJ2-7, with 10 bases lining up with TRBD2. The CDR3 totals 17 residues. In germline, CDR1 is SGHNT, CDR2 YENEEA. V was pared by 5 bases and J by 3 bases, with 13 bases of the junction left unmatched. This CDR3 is CASSPPSGRRYFYEQYF. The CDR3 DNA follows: TGTGCCAGCAGCCCACCTAGCGGGAGAAGATACTTCTACGAGCAGTACTTC.

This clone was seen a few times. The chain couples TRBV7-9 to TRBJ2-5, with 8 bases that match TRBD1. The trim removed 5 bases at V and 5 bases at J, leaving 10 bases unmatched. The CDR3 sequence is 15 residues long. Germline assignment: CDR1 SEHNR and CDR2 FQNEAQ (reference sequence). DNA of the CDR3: TGTGCCAGCAGCCCCCCGCAGGGGGCGAGGGAGACCCAGTACTTC. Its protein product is CASSPPQGARETQYF.

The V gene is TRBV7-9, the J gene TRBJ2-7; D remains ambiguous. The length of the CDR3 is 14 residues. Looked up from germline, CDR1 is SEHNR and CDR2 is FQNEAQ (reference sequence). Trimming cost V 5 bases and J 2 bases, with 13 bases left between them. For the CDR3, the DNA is TGTGCCAGCAGCCCTCGCCAGGACCCCTACGAGCAGTACTTC. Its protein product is CASSPRQDPYEQYF.

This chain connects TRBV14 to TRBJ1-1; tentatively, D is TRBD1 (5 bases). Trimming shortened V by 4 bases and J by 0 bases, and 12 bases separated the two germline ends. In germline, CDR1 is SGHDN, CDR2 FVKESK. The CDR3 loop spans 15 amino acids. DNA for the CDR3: TGTGCCAGCAGCCGCCCAGGGAGGCTGAACACTGAAGCTTTCTTT. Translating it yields CASSRPGRLNTEAFF.

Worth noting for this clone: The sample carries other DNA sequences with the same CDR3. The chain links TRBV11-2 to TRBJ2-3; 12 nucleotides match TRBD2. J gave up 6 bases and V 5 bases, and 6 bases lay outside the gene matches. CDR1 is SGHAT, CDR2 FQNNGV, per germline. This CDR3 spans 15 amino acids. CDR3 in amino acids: CASSLLAGGPDTQYF. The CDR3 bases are TGTGCCAGCAGCCTTCTAGCGGGAGGGCCGGATACGCAGTATTTT.

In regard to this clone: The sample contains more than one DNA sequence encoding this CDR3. The chain's CDR3 is CASSLSGRTEAFF. The CDR3 coding sequence is TGTGCCAGCAGTTTGTCAGGGAGGACTGAAGCTTTCTTT. The V and J genes are TRBV27 and TRBJ1-1, with a weak D call TRBD1 (5 bases). The length of the CDR3 is 13 residues. The V end lost 3 bases, the J end lost 5 bases, and 10 bases lay between the germline ends. Looked up from germline, CDR1 is MNHEY and CDR2 is SMNVEV (reference sequence).

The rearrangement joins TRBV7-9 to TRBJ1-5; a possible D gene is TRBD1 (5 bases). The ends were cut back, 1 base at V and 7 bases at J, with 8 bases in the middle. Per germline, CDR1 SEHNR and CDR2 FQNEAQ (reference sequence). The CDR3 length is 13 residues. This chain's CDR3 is CASSLVQGQPQHF. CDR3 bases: TGTGCCAGCAGCTTAGTTCAGGGCCAGCCCCAGCATTTT. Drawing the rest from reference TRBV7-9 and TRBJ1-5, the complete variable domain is DTGVSQNPRHKITKRGQNVTFRCDPISEHNRLYWYRQTLGQGPEFLTYFQNEAQLEKSRLLSDRFSAERPKGSFSTLEIQRTEQGDSAMYLCASSLVQGQPQHFGDGTRLSIL.

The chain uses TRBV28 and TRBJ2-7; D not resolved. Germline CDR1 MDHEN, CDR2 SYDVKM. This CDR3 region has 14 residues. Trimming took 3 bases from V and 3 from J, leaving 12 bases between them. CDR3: CASSFPQTGYEQYF. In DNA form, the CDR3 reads TGTGCCAGCAGTTTCCCACAGACGGGCTACGAGCAGTACTTC.

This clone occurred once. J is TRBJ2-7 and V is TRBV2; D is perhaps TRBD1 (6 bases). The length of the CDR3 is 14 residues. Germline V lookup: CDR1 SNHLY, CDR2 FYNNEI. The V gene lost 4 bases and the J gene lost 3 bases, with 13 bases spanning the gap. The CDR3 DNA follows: TGTGCCAGCAGTGGTGGACAGACTTTCTACGAGCAGTACTTC. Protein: CASSGGQTFYEQYF.

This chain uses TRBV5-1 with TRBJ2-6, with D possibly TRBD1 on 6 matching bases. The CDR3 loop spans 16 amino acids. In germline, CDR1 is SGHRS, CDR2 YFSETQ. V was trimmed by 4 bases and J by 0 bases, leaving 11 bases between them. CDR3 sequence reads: CASSGTGPSGANVLTF. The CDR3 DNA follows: TGCGCCAGCAGCGGAACAGGGCCCTCTGGGGCCAACGTCCTGACTTTC.

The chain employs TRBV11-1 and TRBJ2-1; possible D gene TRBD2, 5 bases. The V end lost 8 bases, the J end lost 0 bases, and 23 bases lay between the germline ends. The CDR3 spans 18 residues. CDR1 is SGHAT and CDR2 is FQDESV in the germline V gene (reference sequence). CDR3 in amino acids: CASSTGSSFRGSYNEQFF. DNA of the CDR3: TGTGCCAGCTCCACCGGGTCTTCCTTCCGGGGCTCCTACAATGAGCAGTTCTTC.

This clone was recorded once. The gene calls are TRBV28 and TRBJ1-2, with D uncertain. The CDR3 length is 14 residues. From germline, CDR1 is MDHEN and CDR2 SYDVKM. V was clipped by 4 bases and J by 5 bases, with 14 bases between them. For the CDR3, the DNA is TGTGCCAGCAGTTCAGGACGGACGGTATATGGCTACACCTTC. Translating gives CASSSGRTVYGYTF.

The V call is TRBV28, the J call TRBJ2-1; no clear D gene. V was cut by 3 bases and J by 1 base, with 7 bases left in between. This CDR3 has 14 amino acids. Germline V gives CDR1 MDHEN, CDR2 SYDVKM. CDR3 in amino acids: CASSFSKSYNEQFF. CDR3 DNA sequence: TGTGCCAGCAGTTTCAGCAAATCCTACAATGAGCAGTTCTTC.

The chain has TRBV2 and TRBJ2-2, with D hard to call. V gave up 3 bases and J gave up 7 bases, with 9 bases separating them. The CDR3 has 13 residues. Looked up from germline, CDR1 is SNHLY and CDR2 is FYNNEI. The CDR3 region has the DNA TGTGCCAGCAGTGACGGTTTTGGCGGGGAGCTGTTTTTT. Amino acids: CASSDGFGGELFF.

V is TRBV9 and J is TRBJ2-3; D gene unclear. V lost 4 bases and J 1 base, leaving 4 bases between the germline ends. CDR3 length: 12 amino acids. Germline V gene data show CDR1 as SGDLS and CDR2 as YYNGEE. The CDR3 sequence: CASSSGTDTQYF. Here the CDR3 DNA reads TGTGCCAGCAGCTCCGGCACAGATACGCAGTATTTT.

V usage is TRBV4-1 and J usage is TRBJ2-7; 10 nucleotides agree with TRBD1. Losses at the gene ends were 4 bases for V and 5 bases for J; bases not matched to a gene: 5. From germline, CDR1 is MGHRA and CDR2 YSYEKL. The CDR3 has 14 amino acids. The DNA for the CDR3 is TGCGCCAGCAGCCGCGGGACAGGGGTAGACGAGCAGTACTTC. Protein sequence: CASSRGTGVDEQYF.